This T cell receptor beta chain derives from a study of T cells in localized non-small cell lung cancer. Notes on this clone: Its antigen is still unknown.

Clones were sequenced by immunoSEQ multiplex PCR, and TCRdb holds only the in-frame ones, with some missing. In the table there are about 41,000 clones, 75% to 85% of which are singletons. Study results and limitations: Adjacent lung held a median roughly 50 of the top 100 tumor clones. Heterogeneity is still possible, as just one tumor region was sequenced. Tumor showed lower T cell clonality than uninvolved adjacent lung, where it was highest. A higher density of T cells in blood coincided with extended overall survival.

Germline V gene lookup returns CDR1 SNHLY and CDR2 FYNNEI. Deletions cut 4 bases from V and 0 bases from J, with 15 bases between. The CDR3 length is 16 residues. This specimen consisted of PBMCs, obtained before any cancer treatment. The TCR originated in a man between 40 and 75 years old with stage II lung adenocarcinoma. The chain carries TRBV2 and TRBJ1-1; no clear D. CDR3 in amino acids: CASSGGVRIMNTEAFF. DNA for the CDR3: TGTGCCAGCAGTGGGGGTGTAAGAATCATGAACACTGAAGCTTTCTTT.